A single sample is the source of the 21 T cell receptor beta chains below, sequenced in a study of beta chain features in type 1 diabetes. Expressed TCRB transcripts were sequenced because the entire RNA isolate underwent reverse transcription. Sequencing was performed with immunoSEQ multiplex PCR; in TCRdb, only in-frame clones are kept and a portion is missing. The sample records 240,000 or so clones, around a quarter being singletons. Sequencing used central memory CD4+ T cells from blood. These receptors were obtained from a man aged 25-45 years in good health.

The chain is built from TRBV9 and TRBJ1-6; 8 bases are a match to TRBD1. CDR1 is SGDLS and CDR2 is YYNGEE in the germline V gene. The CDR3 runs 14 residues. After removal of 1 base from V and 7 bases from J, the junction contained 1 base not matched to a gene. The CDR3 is CASSVRQGNSPLHF. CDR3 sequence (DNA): TGTGCCAGCAGCGTACGACAGGGGAATTCACCCCTCCACTTT.

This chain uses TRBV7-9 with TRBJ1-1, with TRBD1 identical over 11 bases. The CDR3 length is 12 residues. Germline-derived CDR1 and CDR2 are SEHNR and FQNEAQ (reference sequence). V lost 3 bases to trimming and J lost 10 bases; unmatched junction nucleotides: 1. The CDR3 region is CASSLDRGPAFF. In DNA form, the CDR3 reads TGTGCCAGCAGCTTGGACAGGGGGCCAGCTTTCTTT. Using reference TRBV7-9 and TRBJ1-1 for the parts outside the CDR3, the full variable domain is DTGVSQNPRHKITKRGQNVTFRCDPISEHNRLYWYRQTLGQGPEFLTYFQNEAQLEKSRLLSDRFSAERPKGSFSTLEIQRTEQGDSAMYLCASSLDRGPAFFGQGTRLTVV.

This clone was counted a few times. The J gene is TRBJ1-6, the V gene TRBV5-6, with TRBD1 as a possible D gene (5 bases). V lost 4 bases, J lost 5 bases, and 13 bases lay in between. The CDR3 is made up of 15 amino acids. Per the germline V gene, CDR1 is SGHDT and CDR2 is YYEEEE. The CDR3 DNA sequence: TGTGCCAGCAGCCCTCCCCGCAGGGATAATTCACCCCTCCACTTT. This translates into CASSPPRRDNSPLHF.

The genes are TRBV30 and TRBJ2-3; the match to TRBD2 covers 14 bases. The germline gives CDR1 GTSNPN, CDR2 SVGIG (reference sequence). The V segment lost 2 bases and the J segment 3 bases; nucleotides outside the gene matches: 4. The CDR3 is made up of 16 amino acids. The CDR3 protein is CAWSLRTSGRTDTQYF. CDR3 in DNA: TGTGCCTGGAGTCTCCGGACTAGCGGGAGGACAGATACGCAGTATTTT.

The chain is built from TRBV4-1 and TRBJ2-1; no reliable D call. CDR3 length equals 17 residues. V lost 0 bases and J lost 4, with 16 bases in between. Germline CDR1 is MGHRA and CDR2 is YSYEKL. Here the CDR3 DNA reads TGCGCCAGCAGCCAAGAGCAAGGGCTGGCAGCATACAATGAGCAGTTCTTC. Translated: CASSQEQGLAAYNEQFF.

The CDR3, as DNA: TGTGCCAGCAGCCCTCGTGCAGGGGAGGACTACGAGCAGTACTTC. This sequence encodes CASSPRAGEDYEQYF. This chain uses TRBV14 with TRBJ2-7, with D perhaps TRBD1 or TRBD2 (6 bases each). Germline CDR1 SGHDN, CDR2 FVKESK. With 4 bases removed from V and 3 bases from J, the gap between germline ends came to 16 bases. The CDR3 loop spans 15 amino acids.

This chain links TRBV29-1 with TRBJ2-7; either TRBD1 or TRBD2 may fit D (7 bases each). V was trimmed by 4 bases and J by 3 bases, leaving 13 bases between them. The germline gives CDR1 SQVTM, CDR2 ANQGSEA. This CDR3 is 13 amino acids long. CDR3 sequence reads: CSVAQGEGYEQYF. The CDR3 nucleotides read TGCAGCGTTGCCCAGGGGGAGGGCTACGAGCAGTACTTC.

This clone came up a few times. The CDR3 sequence is CASSRGHNGGELFF. CDR3 sequence (DNA): TGTGCCAGCAGTCGAGGACACAATGGGGGGGAGCTGTTTTTT. The chain links TRBV6-5 to TRBJ2-2, with a tentative D call TRBD1 (5 bases). With 5 bases removed from V and 8 bases from J, the gap between germline ends came to 15 bases. Germline-derived CDR1 and CDR2 are MNHEY and SVGAGI. There are 14 residues in the CDR3.

The chain's CDR3 is CASTHQGQGANYGTTEDTF. CDR3 nucleotides: TGCGCCAGCACCCACCAGGGACAGGGGGCTAACTATGGCACGACGGAGGACACCTTC. The rearrangement links TRBV23-1 to TRBJ1-2; 12 nucleotides line up with TRBD1. TRBV23-1 is assigned to the ORF class and has an uncertain function. V was pared by 7 bases and J by 12 bases, with 27 bases of the junction left unmatched. The CDR3 is made up of 19 amino acids.

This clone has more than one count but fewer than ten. In nucleotides, the CDR3 is TGTGCCAGCAGCGCCCGGACTCCTAGCACAGATACGCAGTATTTT. Protein product: CASSARTPSTDTQYF. The V and J genes are TRBV9 and TRBJ2-3; possible D gene TRBD2, 5 bases. The CDR3 totals 15 residues. Trimming stripped 3 bases from V and 0 bases from J, with 11 bases between. Germline V gives CDR1 SGDLS, CDR2 YYNGEE.

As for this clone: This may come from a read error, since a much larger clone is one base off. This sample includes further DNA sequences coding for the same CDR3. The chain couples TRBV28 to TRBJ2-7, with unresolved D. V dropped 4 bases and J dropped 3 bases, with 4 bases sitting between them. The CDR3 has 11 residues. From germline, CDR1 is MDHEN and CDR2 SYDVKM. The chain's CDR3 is CASSSNYEQYF. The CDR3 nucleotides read TGTGCCAGCAGTTCAAACTACGAGCAGTACTTC.

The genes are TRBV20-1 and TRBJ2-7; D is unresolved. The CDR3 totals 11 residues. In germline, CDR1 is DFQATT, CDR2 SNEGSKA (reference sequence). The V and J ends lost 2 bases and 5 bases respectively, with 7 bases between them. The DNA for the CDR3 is TGCAGTGCTAGACAGGCGGACGAGCAGTACTTC. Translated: CSARQADEQYF.

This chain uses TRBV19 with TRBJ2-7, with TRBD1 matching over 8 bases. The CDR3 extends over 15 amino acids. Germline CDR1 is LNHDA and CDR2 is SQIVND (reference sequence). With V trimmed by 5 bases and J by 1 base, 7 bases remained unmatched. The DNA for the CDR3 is TGTGCCAGTAGTCCGCGGACAGGGAGGTCCTACGAGCAGTACTTC. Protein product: CASSPRTGRSYEQYF. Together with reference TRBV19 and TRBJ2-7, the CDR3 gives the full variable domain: DGGITQSPKYLFRKEGQNVTLSCEQNLNHDAMYWYRQDPGQGLRLIYYSQIVNDFQKGDIAEGYSVSREKKESFPLTVTSAQKNPTAFYLCASSPRTGRSYEQYFGPGTRLTVT.

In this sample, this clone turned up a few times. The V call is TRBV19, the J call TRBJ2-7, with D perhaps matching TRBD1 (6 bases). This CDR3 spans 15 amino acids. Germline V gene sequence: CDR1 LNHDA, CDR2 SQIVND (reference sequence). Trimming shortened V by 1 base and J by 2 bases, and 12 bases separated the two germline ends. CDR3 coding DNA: TGTGCCAGTAGTATAGGAGGGACACTGACCTACGAGCAGTACTTC. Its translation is CASSIGGTLTYEQYF.

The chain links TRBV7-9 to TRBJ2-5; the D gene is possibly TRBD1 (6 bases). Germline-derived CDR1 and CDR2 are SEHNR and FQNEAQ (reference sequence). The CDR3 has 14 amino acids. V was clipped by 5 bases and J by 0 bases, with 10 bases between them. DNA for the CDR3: TGTGCCAGCAGCCAACAGGGTAACCAAGAGACCCAGTACTTC. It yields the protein CASSQQGNQETQYF. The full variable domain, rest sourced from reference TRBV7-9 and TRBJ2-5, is DTGVSQNPRHKITKRGQNVTFRCDPISEHNRLYWYRQTLGQGPEFLTYFQNEAQLEKSRLLSDRFSAERPKGSFSTLEIQRTEQGDSAMYLCASSQQGNQETQYFGPGTRLLVL.

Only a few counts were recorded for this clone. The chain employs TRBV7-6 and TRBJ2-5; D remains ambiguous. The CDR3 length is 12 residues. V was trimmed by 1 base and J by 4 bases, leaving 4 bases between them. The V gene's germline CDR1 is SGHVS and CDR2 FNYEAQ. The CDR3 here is CASSLGSETQYF. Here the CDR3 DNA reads TGTGCCAGCAGCTTAGGGTCAGAGACCCAGTACTTC.

CDR3 residues: CASSSYETQYF. CDR3 nucleotide sequence: TGTGCCAGCAGCTCATATGAGACCCAGTACTTC. The rearrangement links TRBV7-9 to TRBJ2-5; no clear D. Germline V gives CDR1 SEHNR, CDR2 FQNEAQ (reference sequence). The CDR3 extends over 11 amino acids. Trimming removed 4 bases from V and 5 bases from J, with 5 bases in between.

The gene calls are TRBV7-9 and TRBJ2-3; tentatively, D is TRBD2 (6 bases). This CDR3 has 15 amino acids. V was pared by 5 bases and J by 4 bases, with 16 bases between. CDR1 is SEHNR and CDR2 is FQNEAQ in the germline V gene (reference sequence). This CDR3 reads CASSAVGRRADTQYF. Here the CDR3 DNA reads TGTGCCAGCAGCGCCGTGGGGCGGAGGGCAGATACGCAGTATTTT.

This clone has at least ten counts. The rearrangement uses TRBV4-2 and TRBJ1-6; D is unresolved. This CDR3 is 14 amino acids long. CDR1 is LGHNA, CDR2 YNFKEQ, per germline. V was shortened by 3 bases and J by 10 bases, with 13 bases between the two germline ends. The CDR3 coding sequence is TGTGCCAGCAGCCAGGGCCAAGAAGGGTCACCCCTCCACTTT. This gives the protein CASSQGQEGSPLHF.

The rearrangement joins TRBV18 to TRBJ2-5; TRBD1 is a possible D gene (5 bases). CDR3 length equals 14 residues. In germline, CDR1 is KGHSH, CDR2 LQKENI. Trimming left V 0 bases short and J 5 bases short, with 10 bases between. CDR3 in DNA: TGTGCCAGCTCACCACCGACAGACAGTGAGACCCAGTACTTC. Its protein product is CASSPPTDSETQYF.

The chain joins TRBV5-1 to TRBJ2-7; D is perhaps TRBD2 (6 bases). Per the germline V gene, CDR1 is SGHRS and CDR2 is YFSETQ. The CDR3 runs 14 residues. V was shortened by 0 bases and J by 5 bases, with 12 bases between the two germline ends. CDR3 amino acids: CASSLGYGGNEQYF. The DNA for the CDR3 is TGCGCCAGCAGCTTGGGGTACGGGGGAAACGAGCAGTACTTC. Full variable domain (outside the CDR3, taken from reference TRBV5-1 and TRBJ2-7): KAGVTQTPRYLIKTRGQQVTLSCSPISGHRSVSWYQQTPGQGLQFLFEYFSETQRNKGNFPGRFSGRQFSNSRSEMNVSTLELGDSALYLCASSLGYGGNEQYFGPGTRLTVT.